Here is one TCR beta chain with its context. What it binds is not known. The PCR made use of 60 Vbeta and 13 Jbeta primers. Per the study methods: An analysis performed later counted 60 million to 90 million unique TCR beta chains (around 10 million of them shared). Sequenced by immunoSEQ multiplex PCR; TCRdb stores in-frame clones only, minus some. V, J and clone size derive from that table, while D and trimming were established from the DNA sequence. The profile covers about 110,000 clones, with roughly 76% appearing a single time and under 7.5% taken by the ten largest. The entry originates in a study of cytomegalovirus exposure and HLA in healthy donors. Among the donors, all were healthy bone marrow donors. Study-wide points: For cytomegalovirus status, the classifier reportedly gave diagnoses with high specificity and sensitivity. Some public TCRs appeared in many individuals, while most sequences were rare.

The clonotype was recovered from a woman between 45 and 65 years old in good health and CMV-seropositive. The specimen was PBMCs.

The CDR3 is CASSSGTAPTEAFF. The CDR3, as DNA: TGTGCCAGCAGTTCAGGGACAGCCCCGACTGAAGCTTTCTTT. The chain joins TRBV6-5 to TRBJ1-1; the match to TRBD1 covers 7 bases. Looked up from germline, CDR1 is MNHEY and CDR2 is SVGAGI. The CDR3 sequence is 14 residues long. The ends lost 4 bases at V and 5 bases at J; junction bases unmatched: 7.